This T cell receptor (beta chain) was found in a study of identical twins. The study, taken as a whole, reports: Sequences that were beta out-of-frame showed weaker excess twin sharing. Low generation probability was overrepresented in out-of-frame alpha sequences shared by twins. Carriage of fewer insertions was seen in abundant cord blood beta clonotypes, whereas memory repertoires showed none. In monozygotic twins, models underestimated the sharing of out-of-frame TCR alpha.

On this clonotype: Its antigen remains unidentified.

TCRdb analysed the 5' RACE reads with MiXCR anew, one entry per CDR3 protein. Here the sample spans 550,000 to 800,000 distinct CDR3 sequences, just over 7% being singletons. Germline trimming cut 5 bases from V and 6 bases from J; bases unmatched to any gene: 7. Germline V CDR1 and CDR2: MDHEN, SYDVKM. The CDR3 contains 16 residues. These same records also appear under a second study, on yellow fever vaccine responses in identical twins.

The sequence came from a woman between 18 and 29 years old in good health. Sequencing was done on a sample of PBMCs. V gene TRBV28 combines with J gene TRBJ2-1; 13 nucleotides line up with TRBD2. The DNA for the CDR3 is TGTGCCAGCAGTATTTGGACTAGCGGGAGCTCCAATGAGCAGTTCTTC. It is translated as CASSIWTSGSSNEQFF.